This T cell receptor (beta chain) was recorded in a study of blood T cells in healthy people across ages. Study-level information: Researchers report that template switching captured about one barcoded beta molecule per two T cells.

This clonotype showed up just a few times. Its antigen remains unidentified. Together with a sample-barcoded 5' primer, a J-beta primer mix was included in a second PCR lasting about 6 to 11 cycles. Each CDR3 protein gets one entry after TCRdb re-called the 5' RACE reads with MiXCR. The sample contains hundreds of thousands of distinct CDR3 sequences, approximately 40% of which appear only once. Whole-study findings and limits: The study regarded diversity estimates from one million T cells as underestimates. A greater number of naive CD4+ cells and higher diversity distinguished long-lived donors from aged donors.

Healthy Caucasian individuals from Russia aged roughly 6 to 90 served as donors. Deletions cut 2 bases from V and 0 bases from J, with 4 bases between. This CDR3 spans 13 amino acids. CDR1 is SGHAT and CDR2 is FQNNGV in the germline V gene. The sequenced material came from blood. The J gene is TRBJ1-1, the V gene TRBV11-2; the D is unclear. The sequence was collected from an older man in good health. The CDR3 DNA reads as TGTGCCAGCAGCTTACGACTGAACACTGAAGCTTTCTTT. It encodes CASSLRLNTEAFF.